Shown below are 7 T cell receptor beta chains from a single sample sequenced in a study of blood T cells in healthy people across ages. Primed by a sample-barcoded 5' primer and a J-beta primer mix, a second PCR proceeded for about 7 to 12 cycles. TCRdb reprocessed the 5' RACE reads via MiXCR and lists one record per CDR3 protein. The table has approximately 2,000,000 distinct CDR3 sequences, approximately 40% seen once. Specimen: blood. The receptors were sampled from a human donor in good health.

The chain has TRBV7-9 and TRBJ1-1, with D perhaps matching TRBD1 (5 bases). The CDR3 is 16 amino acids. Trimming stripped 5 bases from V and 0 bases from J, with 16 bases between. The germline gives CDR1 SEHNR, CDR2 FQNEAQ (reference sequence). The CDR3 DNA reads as TGTGCCAGCAGCCAGCCAAAAATAGGGGTGAACACTGAAGCTTTCTTT. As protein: CASSQPKIGVNTEAFF. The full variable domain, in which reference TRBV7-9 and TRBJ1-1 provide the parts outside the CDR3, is DTGVSQNPRHKITKRGQNVTFRCDPISEHNRLYWYRQTLGQGPEFLTYFQNEAQLEKSRLLSDRFSAERPKGSFSTLEIQRTEQGDSAMYLCASSQPKIGVNTEAFFGQGTRLTVV.

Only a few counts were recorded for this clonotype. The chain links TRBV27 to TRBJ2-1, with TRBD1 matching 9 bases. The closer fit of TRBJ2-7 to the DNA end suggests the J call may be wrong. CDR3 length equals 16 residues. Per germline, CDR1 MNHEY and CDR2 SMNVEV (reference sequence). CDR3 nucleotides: TGTGCCAGCAGTTTATCGAGCGGGACAGGGTACAATGAGCAGTACTTC. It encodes CASSLSSGTGYNEQYF.

The CDR3 nucleotides are TGTGCCAGCAGTTCTCGGGACAGGGGGCAAGCTAACTATGGCTACACCTTC. Amino acid sequence: CASSSRDRGQANYGYTF. The chain couples TRBV12-3 or TRBV12-4 to TRBJ1-2, with TRBD1 matching over 12 bases. The CDR3 has 17 amino acids. The junction had 6 bases not matched to a gene; V was cut back by 4 bases and J by 0 bases.

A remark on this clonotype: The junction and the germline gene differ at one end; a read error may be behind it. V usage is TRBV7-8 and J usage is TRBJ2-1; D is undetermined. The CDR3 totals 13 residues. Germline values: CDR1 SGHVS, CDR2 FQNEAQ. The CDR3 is CASSLDQAAAQFF. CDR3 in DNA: TGTGCCAGCAGTTTAGATCAGGCCGCGGCCCAGTTCTTC.

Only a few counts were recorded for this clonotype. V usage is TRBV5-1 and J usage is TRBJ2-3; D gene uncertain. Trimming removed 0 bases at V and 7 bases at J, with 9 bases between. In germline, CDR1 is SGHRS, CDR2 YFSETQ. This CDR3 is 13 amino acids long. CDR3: CASSLAAENTQYF. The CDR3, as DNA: TGCGCCAGCAGCTTGGCGGCCGAGAATACGCAGTATTTT. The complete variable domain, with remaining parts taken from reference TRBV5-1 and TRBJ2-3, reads KAGVTQTPRYLIKTRGQQVTLSCSPISGHRSVSWYQQTPGQGLQFLFEYFSETQRNKGNFPGRFSGRQFSNSRSEMNVSTLELGDSALYLCASSLAAENTQYFGPGTRLTVL.

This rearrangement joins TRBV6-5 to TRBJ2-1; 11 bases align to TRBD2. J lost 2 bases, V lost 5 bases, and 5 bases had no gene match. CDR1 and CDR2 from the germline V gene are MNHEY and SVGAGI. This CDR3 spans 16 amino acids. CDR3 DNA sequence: TGTGCCAGCAGTCCCGGGACTAGCGGTACCTACAATGAGCAGTTCTTC. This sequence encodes CASSPGTSGTYNEQFF.

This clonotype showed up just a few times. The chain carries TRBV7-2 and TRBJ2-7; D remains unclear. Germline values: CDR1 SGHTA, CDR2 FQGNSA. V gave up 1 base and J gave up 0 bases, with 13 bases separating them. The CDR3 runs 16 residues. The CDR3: CASSLEWVASSYEQYF. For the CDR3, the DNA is TGTGCCAGCAGCTTAGAATGGGTAGCTTCCTCCTACGAGCAGTACTTC.